This T cell receptor beta chain emerged from a study of control samples from healthy donors and cancer patients (dated by TCRdb to about 2020). CDR1 SGHDN and CDR2 FVKESK were looked up in the germline V gene. The CDR3 has 14 amino acids, counting the end cysteine and phenylalanine. Only CDR3 DNA remains: 42 bases, in frame from the first base. Deletion took 3 bases off V and 5 bases off J, with a span of 10 bases between the germline ends. In the case of this clone: The antigen it recognizes is unknown. One base away there is no much larger clone; base qualities are not given.

The method behind the library was the immunoSEQ multiplex PCR assay. Entries here come from immuneACCESS through TCRdb and include only in-frame sequences with V and J called. Some clones fail to appear in such tables; in the studies checked, an unresolved V gene covers under half of the shortfall, and the cause of the remainder is unknown. This sample holds about 78,000 clones; roughly nine tenths were observed only once. Approximately 7.6% of the sample goes to the ten largest clones. This TCR was recovered from an older woman in good health. The sample taken for sequencing was blood. The chain is encoded by TRBV14 joined to TRBJ2-2, with a weak D call of TRBD1 (5 bases match). The CDR3 protein is CASSQTARTGELFF. The DNA sequence follows: TGTGCCAGCAGCCAGACAGCGCGGACCGGGGAGCTGTTTTTT.